The clone carrying this TCR beta chain is medium-sized. FACS sorting after about 6-7 days collected CFSE-low CD25+ ICOS+ proliferating activated T cells. Sorted memory CD4+ T cells were CFSE-labeled and cultured 2:1 with irradiated antigen-pulsed autologous monocytes. The memory gate held CD4+ cells that were not CD45RA+CCR7+CD95- naive cells, over 95% pure. CD8+, CD14+, CD16+, CD56+, CD19+ and CD25-bright cells were excluded before sorting. This record belongs to a study of human CD4 T cells and Enterobacteriaceae. The wider study: Stimuli were heat-inactivated E. coli, K. pneumoniae, E. aerogenes, S. flexneri, S. sonnei, S. typhimurium, S. aureus.

Findings and caveats of the study: Clonotypes shared across Enterobacteriaceae cultures were roughly 26-49% of unique rearrangements but about 60-93% of templates.

CDR1 and CDR2 from the germline V gene are MNHNY and SVGAGI (reference sequence). The CDR3 totals 14 residues. V gave up 2 bases and J gave up 7 bases; unmatched junction bases: 7. Detection sensitivity for CFSE-low antigen-reactive cultures was one cell in 40,000. Clones were sequenced by immunoSEQ multiplex PCR, and TCRdb holds only the in-frame ones, with some missing. The sample gives approximately 240 clones, about 40% of which show up once; 62% is in the top ten. V is TRBV6-6 and J is TRBJ1-1, with 7 bases aligning to TRBD1. This receptor was identified in a human donor in good health. The sample comprised bacteria-reactive CD4+ T cells grown in culture. Subset: CFSE-low proliferating memory CD4 T cells sorted after in vitro stimulation with a heat-inactivated bacterium or M. tuberculosis lysate. The CDR3 reads CASSYGGQGGEAFF. Written as DNA, the CDR3 is TGTGCCAGCAGTTACGGGGGGCAGGGGGGTGAAGCTTTCTTT.